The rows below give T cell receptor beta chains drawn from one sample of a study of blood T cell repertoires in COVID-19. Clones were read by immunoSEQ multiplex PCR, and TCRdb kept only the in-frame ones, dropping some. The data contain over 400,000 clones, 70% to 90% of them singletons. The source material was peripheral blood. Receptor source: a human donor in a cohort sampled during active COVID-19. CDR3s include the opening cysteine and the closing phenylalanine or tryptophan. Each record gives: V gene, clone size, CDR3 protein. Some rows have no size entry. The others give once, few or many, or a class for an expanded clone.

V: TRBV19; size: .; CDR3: CASRTGGPRELFF
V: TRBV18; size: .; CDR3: CASSPTTGQELFF
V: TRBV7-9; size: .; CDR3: CASSLEGLLSPYTGELFF
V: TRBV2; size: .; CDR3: CASRGHYEQYF
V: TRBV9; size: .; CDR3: CASSRLGTATEAFF
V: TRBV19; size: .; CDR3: CASSLMGGETEAFF
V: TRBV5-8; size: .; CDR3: CASSLPPRGTEAFF
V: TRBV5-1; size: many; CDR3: CASRDGTGVGRTEAFF
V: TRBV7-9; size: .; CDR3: CASSLRTSGDYEQYF
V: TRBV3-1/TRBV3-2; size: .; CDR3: CASSQTGGGSGELFF
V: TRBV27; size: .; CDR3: CASSSWRDSSQPQHF
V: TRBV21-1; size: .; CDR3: CASSTLGTANYYTEAFF
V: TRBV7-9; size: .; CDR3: CASRNRPQDTQYF
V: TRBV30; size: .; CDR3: CAWNREHGYTF
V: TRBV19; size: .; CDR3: CASSEGDWDSYNSPLHF
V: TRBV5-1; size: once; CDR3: CASSLAGTSGSQETQYF
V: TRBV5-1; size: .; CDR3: CASSLATGINNEQFF
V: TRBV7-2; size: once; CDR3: CASSLQREADTQYF
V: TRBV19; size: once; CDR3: CASSIFTGGASTGELFF
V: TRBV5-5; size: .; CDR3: CASSPYRGRTDTQYF
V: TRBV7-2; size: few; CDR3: CASSQEVQRNEQFF
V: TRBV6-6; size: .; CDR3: CASIMAQGSNEKLFF
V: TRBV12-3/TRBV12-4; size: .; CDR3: CASIRGSTEAFF
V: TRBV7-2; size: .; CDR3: CASSWDRLNGEQYF
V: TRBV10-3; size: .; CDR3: CAISVEGDTEAFF
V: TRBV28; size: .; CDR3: CASSSPMTGFLYEQYF
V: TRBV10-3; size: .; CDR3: CAISEARGEKLFF
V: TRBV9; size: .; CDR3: CASSVTRQGIGELFF
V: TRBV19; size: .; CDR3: CASSNQGTGELFF
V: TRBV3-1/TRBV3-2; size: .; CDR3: CASSQGGAERYEQYF
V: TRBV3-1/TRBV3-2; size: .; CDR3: CASSQWGGGITEAFF
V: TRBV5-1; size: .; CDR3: CASSLGQIYYNEQFF
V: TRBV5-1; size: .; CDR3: CASSLEGGNSNQPQHF
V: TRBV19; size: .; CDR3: CASNPKGGGSSYNEQFF
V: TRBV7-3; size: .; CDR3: CASREFQGRGTEAFF
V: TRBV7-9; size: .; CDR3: CASSSANREGLEAFF
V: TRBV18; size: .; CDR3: CASSRQAGPTEAQHF
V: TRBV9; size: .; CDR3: CASRSADSYNEQFF
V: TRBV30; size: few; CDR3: CAWSMRQGRGGYTF
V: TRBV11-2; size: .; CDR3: CASSPDREGFLRETQYF
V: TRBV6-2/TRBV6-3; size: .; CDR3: CASSELRGRVDTEAFF
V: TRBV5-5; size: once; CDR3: CASSAGTGSEQYF
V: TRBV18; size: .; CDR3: CASSPPQPGEQYF
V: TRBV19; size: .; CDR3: CASSIGGGLAGVRETQYF
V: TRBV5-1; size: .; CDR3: CASSLGTGEYGYTF
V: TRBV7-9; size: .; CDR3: CASSLGLAGVSEQFF